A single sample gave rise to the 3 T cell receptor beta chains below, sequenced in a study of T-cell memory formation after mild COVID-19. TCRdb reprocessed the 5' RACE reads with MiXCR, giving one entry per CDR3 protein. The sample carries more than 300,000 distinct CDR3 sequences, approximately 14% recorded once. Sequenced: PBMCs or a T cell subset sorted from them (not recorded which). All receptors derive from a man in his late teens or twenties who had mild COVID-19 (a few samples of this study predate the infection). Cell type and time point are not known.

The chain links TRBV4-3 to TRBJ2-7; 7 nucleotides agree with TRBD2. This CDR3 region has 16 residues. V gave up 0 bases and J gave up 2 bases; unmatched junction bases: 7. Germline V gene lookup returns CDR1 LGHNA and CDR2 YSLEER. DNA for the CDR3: TGCGCCAGCAGCCAAGAACGGGGGGACCCTGCCTACGAGCAGTACTTC. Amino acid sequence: CASSQERGDPAYEQYF.

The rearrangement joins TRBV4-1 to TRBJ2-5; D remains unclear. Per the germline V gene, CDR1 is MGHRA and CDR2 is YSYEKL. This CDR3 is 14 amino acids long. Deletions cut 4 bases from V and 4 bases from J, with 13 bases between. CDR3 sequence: CASSPSTRIETQYF. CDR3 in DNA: TGCGCCAGCAGCCCTTCGACCCGAATAGAGACCCAGTACTTC.

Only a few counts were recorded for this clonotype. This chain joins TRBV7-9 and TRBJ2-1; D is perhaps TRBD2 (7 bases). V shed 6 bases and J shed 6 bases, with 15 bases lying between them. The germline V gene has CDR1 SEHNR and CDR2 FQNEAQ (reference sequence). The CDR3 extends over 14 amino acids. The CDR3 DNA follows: TGTGCCAGCAGTCCAACGGGGGGCCCCAATGAGCAGTTCTTC. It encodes CASSPTGGPNEQFF.